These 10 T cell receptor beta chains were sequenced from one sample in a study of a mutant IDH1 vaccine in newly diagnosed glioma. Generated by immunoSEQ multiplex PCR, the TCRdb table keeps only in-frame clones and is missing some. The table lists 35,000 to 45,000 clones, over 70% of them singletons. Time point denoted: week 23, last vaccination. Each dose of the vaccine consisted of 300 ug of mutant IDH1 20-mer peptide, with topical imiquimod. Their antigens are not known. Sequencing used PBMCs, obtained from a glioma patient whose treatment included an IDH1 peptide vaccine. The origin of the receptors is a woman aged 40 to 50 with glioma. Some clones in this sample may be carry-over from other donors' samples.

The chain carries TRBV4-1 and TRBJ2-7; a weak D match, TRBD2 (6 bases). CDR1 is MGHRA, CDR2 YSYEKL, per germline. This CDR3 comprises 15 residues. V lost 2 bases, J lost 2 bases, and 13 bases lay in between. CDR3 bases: TGCGCCAGCAGCCAAATAGCGGTTAAAACCTACGAGCAGTACTTC. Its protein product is CASSQIAVKTYEQYF.

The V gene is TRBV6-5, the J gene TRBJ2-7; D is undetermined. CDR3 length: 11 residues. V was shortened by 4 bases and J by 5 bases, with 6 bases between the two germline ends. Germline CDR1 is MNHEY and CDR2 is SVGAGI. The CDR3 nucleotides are TGTGCCAGCAGTTCCCTAAACGAGCAGTACTTC. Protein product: CASSSLNEQYF.

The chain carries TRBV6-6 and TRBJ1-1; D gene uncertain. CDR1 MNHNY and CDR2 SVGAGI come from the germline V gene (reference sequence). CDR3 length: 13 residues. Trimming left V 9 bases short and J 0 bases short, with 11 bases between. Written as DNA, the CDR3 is TGTGCCAGTAGAGAGGGCTTGAACACTGAAGCTTTCTTT. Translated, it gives CASREGLNTEAFF.

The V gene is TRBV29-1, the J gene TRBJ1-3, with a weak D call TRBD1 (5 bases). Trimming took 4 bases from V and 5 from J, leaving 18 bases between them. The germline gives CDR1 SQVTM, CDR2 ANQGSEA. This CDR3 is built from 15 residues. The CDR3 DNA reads TGCAGCGTTGGGTTTTGGACACGCGACCGAAACACCATATATTTT. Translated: CSVGFWTRDRNTIYF. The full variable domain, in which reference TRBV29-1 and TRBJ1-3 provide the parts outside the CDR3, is SAVISQKPSRDICQRGTSLTIQCQVDSQVTMMFWYRQQPGQSLTLIATANQGSEATYESGFVIDKFPISRPNLTFSTLTVSNMSPEDSSIYLCSVGFWTRDRNTIYFGEGSWLTVV.

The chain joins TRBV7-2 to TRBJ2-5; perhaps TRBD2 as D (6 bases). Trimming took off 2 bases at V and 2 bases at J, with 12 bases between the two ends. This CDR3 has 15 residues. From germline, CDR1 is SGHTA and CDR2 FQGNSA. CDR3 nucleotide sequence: TGTGCCAGCAGCTTAAGTCGGGACTGGCAAGAGACCCAGTACTTC. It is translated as CASSLSRDWQETQYF.

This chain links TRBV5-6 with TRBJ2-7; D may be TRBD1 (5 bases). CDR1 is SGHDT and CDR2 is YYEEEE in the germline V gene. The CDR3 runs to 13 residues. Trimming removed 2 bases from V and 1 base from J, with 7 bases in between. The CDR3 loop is CASSFRQSYEQYF. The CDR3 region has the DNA TGTGCCAGCAGCTTTAGACAGTCCTACGAGCAGTACTTC.

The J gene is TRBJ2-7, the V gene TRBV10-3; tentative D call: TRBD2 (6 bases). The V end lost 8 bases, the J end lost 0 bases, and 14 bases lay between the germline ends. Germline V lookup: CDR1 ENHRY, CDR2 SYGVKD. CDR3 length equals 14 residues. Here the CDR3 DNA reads TGTGCCATCCTTCGGGACGGGGGCTCCTACGAGCAGTACTTC. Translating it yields CAILRDGGSYEQYF.

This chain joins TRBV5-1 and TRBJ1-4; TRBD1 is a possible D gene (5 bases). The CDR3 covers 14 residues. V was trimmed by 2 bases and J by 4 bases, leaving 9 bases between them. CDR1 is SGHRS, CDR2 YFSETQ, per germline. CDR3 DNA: TGCGCCAGCAGCTTCGGTCAGGGTAATGAAAAACTGTTTTTT. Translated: CASSFGQGNEKLFF.

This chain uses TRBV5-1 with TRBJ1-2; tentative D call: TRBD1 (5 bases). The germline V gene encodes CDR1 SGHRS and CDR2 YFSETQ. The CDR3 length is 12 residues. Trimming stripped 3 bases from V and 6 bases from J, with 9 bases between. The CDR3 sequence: CASSWDQDGYTF. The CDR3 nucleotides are TGCGCCAGCAGCTGGGACCAAGATGGCTACACCTTC. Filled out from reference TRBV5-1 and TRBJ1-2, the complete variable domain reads KAGVTQTPRYLIKTRGQQVTLSCSPISGHRSVSWYQQTPGQGLQFLFEYFSETQRNKGNFPGRFSGRQFSNSRSEMNVSTLELGDSALYLCASSWDQDGYTFGSGTRLTVV.

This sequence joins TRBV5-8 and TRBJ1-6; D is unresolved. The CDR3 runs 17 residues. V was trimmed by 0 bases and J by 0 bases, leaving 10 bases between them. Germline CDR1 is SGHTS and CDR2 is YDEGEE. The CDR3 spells CASSLDSPSSYNSPLHF. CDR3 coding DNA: TGTGCCAGCAGCTTGGACAGCCCAAGCTCCTATAATTCACCCCTCCACTTT.